Shown below are 8 T cell receptor beta chains from a single sample sequenced in a study of blood T cell repertoires in COVID-19. Using immunoSEQ multiplex PCR, the repertoire was profiled, and TCRdb retains in-frame clones only, with some absent. The sample records approximately 82,000 clones, more than 85% being singletons. Input material: peripheral blood. The source is a man aged 65 to 79 with active or convalescent COVID-19.

V gene TRBV24-1 combines with J gene TRBJ2-7; 7 bases are a match to TRBD1. Germline V gene sequence: CDR1 KGHDR, CDR2 SFDVKD. This CDR3 is 13 amino acids long. The ends lost 7 bases at V and 4 bases at J; junction bases unmatched: 6. Here the CDR3 reads CATSAGGRYEQYF. In DNA, the CDR3 is TGTGCCACCAGCGCAGGGGGTAGATACGAGCAGTACTTC.

The chain uses TRBV28 and TRBJ2-1; TRBD2 matches at 13 bases. The V and J ends lost 5 bases and 1 base, in that order; junction bases with no gene match: 14. Germline CDR1 is MDHEN and CDR2 is SYDVKM. CDR3 length equals 20 residues. CDR3 sequence: CASSTRLAGGIASSYNEQFF. The DNA for the CDR3 is TGTGCCAGCAGTACCCGACTAGCGGGGGGAATAGCGAGTTCCTACAATGAGCAGTTCTTC.

V is TRBV7-2 and J is TRBJ2-1, with D perhaps TRBD1 (6 bases). The CDR3 runs to 13 residues. The germline V and J ends were trimmed by 4 bases and 11 bases, with 15 bases remaining between them. The germline V gene encodes CDR1 SGHTA and CDR2 FQGNSA. The CDR3 DNA sequence: TGTGCCAGCAGCTCGTACAGGGAAGGGAAGCAGTTCTTC. It translates to CASSSYREGKQFF.

This chain uses TRBV10-3 with TRBJ2-7; 8 bases are shared with TRBD1. The CDR3 contains 14 residues. J gave up 3 bases and V 6 bases, and 7 bases lay outside the gene matches. Germline V CDR1 and CDR2: ENHRY, SYGVKD. CDR3 bases: TGTGCCATCAGCCCAGGACAGGGTCGCTACGAGCAGTACTTC. Protein: CAISPGQGRYEQYF.

With respect to this clone: Other DNA sequences in the same sample also yield this CDR3. The V and J genes are TRBV29-1 and TRBJ2-7, with D unresolved. Trimming cost V 6 bases and J 0 bases, with 12 bases left between them. The germline V gene has CDR1 SQVTM and CDR2 ANQGSEA. The CDR3 totals 13 residues. In DNA form, the CDR3 reads TGCAGCGTCCTCGACTGGAGCTCCTACGAGCAGTACTTC. Translated: CSVLDWSSYEQYF.

The rearrangement links TRBV7-6 to TRBJ2-2, with D possibly matching TRBD1 (6 bases). CDR1 SGHVS and CDR2 FNYEAQ come from the germline V gene. The length of the CDR3 is 18 residues. V was clipped by 0 bases and J by 0 bases, with 14 bases between them. CDR3 loop: CASSLAMAGTSNTGELFF. DNA for the CDR3: TGTGCCAGCAGCTTAGCGATGGCCGGGACATCGAACACCGGGGAGCTGTTTTTT.

The V call is TRBV3-1 (or the pseudogene TRBV3-2), the J call TRBJ2-3, with 7 bases that match TRBD1. CDR1 and CDR2 (germline): LGHDT, YNNKEL (reference sequence). V lost 6 bases, J lost 1 base, and 4 bases stayed unmatched. This CDR3 has 14 amino acids. The CDR3 DNA reads as TGTGCCAGCAGGCAGGGGGTGCGCACAGATACGCAGTATTTT. As protein: CASRQGVRTDTQYF.

The chain has TRBV5-1 and TRBJ1-2; 8 bases are shared with TRBD1. The junction had 2 bases not matched to a gene; V was cut back by 2 bases and J by 2 bases. Germline CDR1 SGHRS, CDR2 YFSETQ. The CDR3 consists of 14 residues. CDR3 residues: CASSFGQGNYGYTF. CDR3 coding DNA: TGCGCCAGCAGCTTTGGACAGGGCAACTATGGCTACACCTTC.